A single sample gave rise to the 6 T cell receptor beta chains below, sequenced in a study of CD8 T cells in Susac syndrome. With random hexamers, reverse transcription was performed on about 0.5 to 1 ug of RNA. TCRdb re-called the immunoSEQ multiplex PCR reads with MiXCR, one entry per CDR3 protein. The data show 80,000 to 95,000 distinct CDR3 sequences, with around 94% seen just once and under 1% held by the top ten. The material sequenced was CD8+ T cells from PBMCs. The origin of the receptors is a human donor with Susac syndrome.

The chain uses TRBV5-6 and TRBJ2-4, with D hard to call. This CDR3 has 14 residues. Trimming cost V 1 base and J 10 bases, with 15 bases left between them. Looked up from germline, CDR1 is SGHDT and CDR2 is YYEEEE. The CDR3: CASSLTTTARIQYF. In nucleotides, the CDR3 is TGTGCCAGCAGCTTGACAACTACCGCCCGAATTCAGTACTTC.

This sequence joins TRBV12-5 and TRBJ1-1; D unresolved. CDR1 LGHNT and CDR2 FRNRAP come from the germline V gene. The CDR3 is made up of 14 amino acids. The V and J ends lost 7 bases and 3 bases respectively, with 15 bases between them. This chain's CDR3 is CASDYGQVYTEAFF. Written as DNA, the CDR3 is TGTGCTAGTGATTATGGGCAGGTATACACTGAAGCTTTCTTT.

V is TRBV4-3 and J is TRBJ1-4; D is uncertain. The length of the CDR3 is 16 residues. Germline loops: CDR1 LGHNA, CDR2 YSLEER. Trimming removed 0 bases at V and 8 bases at J, with 16 bases between. The DNA for the CDR3 is TGCGCCAGCAGCCAAGAGATGGTCGTGAAGCAGGAAAAACTGTTTTTT. Protein: CASSQEMVVKQEKLFF.

Points on this clonotype: An end of the junction differs from the germline gene, which may be a read error. The rearrangement links TRBV20-1 to TRBJ2-1, with D hard to call. Looked up from germline, CDR1 is DFQATT and CDR2 is SNEGSKA (reference sequence). The CDR3 has 10 residues. The CDR3 sequence is CSAREREESF. CDR3 in DNA: TGCAGTGCTAGGGAGCGCGAGGAGAGCTTC.

This chain connects TRBV29-1 to TRBJ2-1; no definite D call. V lost 0 bases to trimming and J lost 2 bases, with 14 bases between them. The CDR3 spans 16 residues. Germline loops: CDR1 SQVTM, CDR2 ANQGSEA. CDR3 amino acids: CSVEDKGPRPYNEQFF. The DNA of the CDR3 is TGCAGCGTTGAAGATAAGGGCCCTCGGCCCTACAATGAGCAGTTCTTC.

The CDR3 bases are TGTGCCAGCAGCTTCTTAAACAATGAGCAGTTCTTC. Translated, it gives CASSFLNNEQFF. This chain links TRBV7-9 with TRBJ2-1, with D hard to call. Trimming removed 3 bases from V and 5 bases from J, with 5 bases in between. The V gene's germline CDR1 is SEHNR and CDR2 FQNEAQ (reference sequence). The CDR3 is made up of 12 amino acids.